Presented here are 14 T cell receptor beta chains from one specimen sequenced in a study of response to subunit inactivated influenza vaccine. TCRdb reprocessed the RT-PCR reads with MiXCR, giving one entry per CDR3 protein. The repertoire holds 450,000 to 600,000 distinct CDR3 sequences, 15% to 20% seen once, with 3% in the top ten. The source material was CD4+ T cells sorted from PBMCs, sampled less than 30 months after vaccination. Receptors were obtained from a man between 50 and 75 years old who received an inactivated influenza vaccine.

There are many counts of this clonotype. This chain's CDR3 is CASSFRAGTEQFF. CDR3 sequence (DNA): TGTGCCAGCAGTTTTCGTGCAGGGACAGAGCAGTTCTTC. The V call is TRBV12-3 or TRBV12-4, the J call TRBJ2-1, with TRBD1 as a possible D gene (6 bases). Trimming pared 3 bases from V and 10 bases from J, leaving 13 bases between. CDR3 length: 13 amino acids.

This clonotype was seen only a few times. The chain joins TRBV20-1 to TRBJ2-5; 7 bases match TRBD2. The CDR3 has 13 amino acids. The V and J ends lost 8 bases and 3 bases, in that order; junction bases with no gene match: 9. The germline V gene has CDR1 DFQATT and CDR2 SNEGSKA (reference sequence). The CDR3, as DNA: TGCAGTACCATATGGCGGGAGAAAGAGACCCAGTACTTC. The encoded protein is CSTIWREKETQYF.

This clonotype was counted between two and nine times. This sequence joins TRBV20-1 and TRBJ2-1, with D possibly matching TRBD2 (5 bases). This CDR3 region has 11 residues. CDR1 and CDR2 (germline): DFQATT, SNEGSKA (reference sequence). V gave up 3 bases and J gave up 7 bases, with 7 bases separating them. The DNA for the CDR3 is TGCAGTGCTAGTGGCGGGAATGAGCAGTTCTTC. Encoded protein: CSASGGNEQFF.

This clonotype was picked up a small number of times. CDR3 in DNA: TGTGCCATCAGTGGGACTAGCGGTTACTACAATGAGCAGTTCTTC. This translates into CAISGTSGYYNEQFF. The genes are TRBV10-3 and TRBJ2-1; 10 bases align to TRBD2. V shed 4 bases and J 3 bases; nucleotides not matched to a gene: 3. The CDR3 has 15 amino acids. The germline V gene has CDR1 ENHRY and CDR2 SYGVKD.

This clonotype was counted only a few times. The genes are TRBV12-3 or TRBV12-4 and TRBJ1-4, with a weak D call TRBD1 (6 bases). V lost 7 bases and J 8 bases, leaving 14 bases between the germline ends. The CDR3 extends over 13 amino acids. The CDR3 sequence: CASTRQAAEKLFF. For the CDR3, the DNA is TGTGCCAGCACACGACAGGCGGCGGAAAAACTGTTTTTT.

This chain links TRBV3-1 with TRBJ2-3; 12 bases are a match to TRBD2. Germline assignment: CDR1 LGHDT and CDR2 YNNKEL (reference sequence). The CDR3 has 16 amino acids. After removal of 1 base from V and 1 base from J, the junction contained 0 bases not matched to a gene. CDR3 DNA sequence: TGTGCCAGCAGCCAAGCTAGCGGGAGGGGCACAGATACGCAGTATTTT. This gives the protein CASSQASGRGTDTQYF.

Only a few counts were recorded for this clonotype. This chain links TRBV12-3 or TRBV12-4 with TRBJ1-1, with 8 bases identical to TRBD1. Losses at the gene ends were 4 bases for V and 5 bases for J; bases not matched to a gene: 3. The CDR3 extends over 13 amino acids. CDR3: CASSSTGGTEAFF. The DNA of the CDR3 is TGTGCCAGCAGTTCAACAGGGGGGACTGAAGCTTTCTTT.

This clonotype appeared a few times. The rearrangement joins TRBV6-1 to TRBJ1-2; D is unclear. The germline V and J ends were trimmed by 7 bases and 2 bases, with 11 bases remaining between them. Germline lookup yields CDR1 MNHNS and CDR2 SASEGT. The CDR3 covers 13 residues. In DNA, the CDR3 is TGTGCCAGCAACAAGGGAAGGAACTATGGCTACACCTTC. Encoded protein: CASNKGRNYGYTF.

The chain combines TRBV28 with TRBJ2-1, with 7 bases lining up with TRBD2. Looked up from germline, CDR1 is MDHEN and CDR2 is SYDVKM. The CDR3 spans 14 residues. The trim removed 6 bases at V and 3 bases at J, leaving 5 bases unmatched. CDR3 nucleotides: TGTGCCAGCAGCCTCAGGACTAGCTACAATGAGCAGTTCTTC. It translates to CASSLRTSYNEQFF.

This chain joins TRBV20-1 and TRBJ1-5, with D hard to call. The germline V and J ends were trimmed by 0 bases and 13 bases, with 16 bases remaining between them. The CDR3 loop spans 13 amino acids. Germline V gene lookup returns CDR1 DFQATT and CDR2 SNEGSKA (reference sequence). CDR3 nucleotides: TGCAGTGCTAGAGATCCGGGAGTGTCGGGTCAGCATTTT. Protein: CSARDPGVSGQHF.

V is TRBV12-3 or TRBV12-4 and J is TRBJ1-2; no clear D gene. The V gene lost 3 bases and the J gene lost 2 bases, with 10 bases spanning the gap. There are 14 residues in the CDR3. CDR3 amino acids: CASSLFSRNYGYTF. The CDR3 region has the DNA TGTGCCAGCAGTTTGTTCTCGAGAAACTATGGCTACACCTTC.

This clonotype has ten or more counts. The chain combines TRBV15 with TRBJ2-7; no firm D call. Germline lookup yields CDR1 LNHNV and CDR2 YYDKDF (reference sequence). This CDR3 comprises 16 residues. Trimming stripped 0 bases from V and 3 bases from J, with 15 bases between. The CDR3: CATSRDKGSRYYEQYF. CDR3 bases: TGTGCCACCAGCAGAGATAAGGGATCCCGCTACTACGAGCAGTACTTC.

The V call is TRBV20-1, the J call TRBJ2-6; 7 bases map to TRBD1. J was trimmed by 1 base and V by 6 bases; bases with no gene match: 6. This CDR3 contains 15 residues. Germline-derived CDR1 and CDR2 are DFQATT and SNEGSKA (reference sequence). CDR3 residues: CSAQTGSSGANVLTF. In nucleotides, the CDR3 is TGCAGTGCCCAGACAGGGTCGTCTGGGGCCAACGTCCTGACTTTC.

The chain joins TRBV12-3 or TRBV12-4 to TRBJ2-7; D is undetermined. The V gene lost 1 base and the J gene lost 2 bases, with 9 bases spanning the gap. The CDR3 covers 14 residues. In nucleotides, the CDR3 is TGTGCCAGCAGTTTAGGGCGGCAGCCCTACGAGCAGTACTTC. Protein product: CASSLGRQPYEQYF.